This T cell receptor (beta chain) was recorded in a study of T cells in Graves' hyperthyroidism and ophthalmopathy. Study observations and caveats: Among clonotypes expanded in thyroid above 0.001, most were also found in blood. The model forecast ophthalmopathy, anticipating it by a median around 6.5 months before onset.

With respect to this clonotype: Its antigen remains unidentified.

TCR beta CDR3 sequences were amplified from RNA transcripts. The TCR CDR3 was amplified in a first-round RT-PCR using the HTBI primer set. TCRdb itself ran the multiplex PCR reads through MiXCR, one entry per CDR3 protein. The sample carries 480,000 or so distinct CDR3 sequences, 40% to 50% recorded once. Not enrolled were patients with uncontrolled infection, other autoimmune disease, pregnancy or lactation. The CDR3 has 13 residues. The trim removed 6 bases at V and 10 bases at J, leaving 8 bases unmatched. Germline lookup yields CDR1 LNHDA and CDR2 SQIVND (reference sequence). This sequence joins TRBV19 and TRBJ1-1; TRBD1 matches 10 bases. The TCR comes from an adult woman with Graves' disease, either hyperthyroidism or ophthalmopathy (not recorded which). The sample consisted of peripheral blood or thyroid tissue (not recorded which). The CDR3 loop reads CASSTGTGVAAFF. For the CDR3, the DNA is TGTGCCAGTAGCACCGGGACAGGGGTCGCAGCTTTCTTT.